Here is one T cell receptor beta chain with its context. Its antigen is not identified. The sample comes from a study of cytomegalovirus exposure and HLA in healthy donors. The PCR ran on 60 Vbeta and 13 Jbeta primers. TCRdb's copy holds only in-frame clones and misses some; the assay was immunoSEQ multiplex PCR. The table lists roughly 120,000 clones. V was pared by 4 bases and J by 5 bases, with 12 bases between. The CDR3 contains 14 residues. Germline CDR1 is LNHDA and CDR2 is SQIVND (reference sequence). Whole-study findings and limits: Most TCR sequences were rare, but some public TCRs occurred in many donors.

The TCR comes from a man in his forties in good health and CMV-seropositive. The specimen was PBMCs. The chain recombines TRBV19 with TRBJ1-5; a weak D match, TRBD1 (6 bases). CDR3 nucleotide sequence: TGTGCCAGTAGTACGGACAGAACCCATCAGCCCCAGCATTTT. Translating gives CASSTDRTHQPQHF.